This T cell receptor (beta chain) was observed in a study of blood T cell repertoires in COVID-19. In the study overall: Spain, Italy and the United States supplied samples that represented acute and convalescent COVID-19. PBMCs, B-cell-depleted T cells, or T cells were the source of the cDNA or gDNA that made up the material.

In the study's own analysis: Estimates of nucleated cell counts were drawn from the amplification of reference gene primers. The table came from immunoSEQ multiplex PCR; TCRdb's copy has only in-frame clones and leaves some out. D and trimming were read from the DNA, whereas the V and J calls and clone size are those reported in that table. The sample has about 100,000 clones, about four fifths seen once; the top ten hold about 9.9%. V dropped 0 bases and J dropped 7 bases, with 11 bases sitting between them. Germline V gene lookup returns CDR1 SGDLS and CDR2 YYNGEE. The CDR3 contains 15 residues. This sequence was found in a man in his forties with active or convalescent COVID-19. Input material: peripheral blood. The genes are TRBV9 and TRBJ1-6, with TRBD1 as a possible D gene (5 bases). In nucleotides, the CDR3 is TGTGCCAGCAGCGTAGATCCAGGGATGAATTCACCCCTCCACTTT. Its protein is CASSVDPGMNSPLHF.